This T cell receptor beta chain comes out of a study of regulatory T cells in long-lasting Graves disease. Libraries of TCR beta came from iRepertoire HTBI primers plus Arm-PCR of CDR3 regions. TCRdb independently ran MiXCR on the multiplex PCR reads; one entry per CDR3 protein. The sample holds about 610,000 distinct CDR3 sequences; about 16% are singletons and the top ten take approximately 12%. Between the trimmed V and J ends, which lost 6 bases and 2 bases, there was a span of 11 bases. There are 12 residues in the CDR3. Germline V lookup: CDR1 DFQATT, CDR2 SNEGSKA (reference sequence). This clonotype was seen a handful of times. Its target is unknown. The time point was: newly diagnosed GD, antithyroid drugs for less than 3 months. With RNA extracted from PBMCs as input, the TCR library was made. Overall study findings and caveats: Between persistent patients, fewer than 3,500 public clonotypes were shared, exceeding the roughly 1,000 shared between new patients.

These records were also assigned to another study, of T cells in Graves' hyperthyroidism and ophthalmopathy. From that study: The TCR CDR3 was amplified in a first-round RT-PCR using the HTBI primer set. The model's output predicted ophthalmopathy at a median of about 5.9 months prior to onset.

The origin of this receptor is a man younger than 30 with Graves disease. Sequenced material: peripheral blood mononuclear cells (PBMCs), taken at new diagnosis, from a patient treated with antithyroid drugs. This chain connects TRBV20-1 to TRBJ2-7; D possibly corresponds to TRBD1 (6 bases). The CDR3 reads CSAGRDTYEQYF. The CDR3 DNA reads TGCAGTGCCGGACGGGACACCTACGAGCAGTACTTC.